Detailed here is one T cell receptor (beta chain). The data originate from a study of human T cells and chemical hapten exposure. The length of the CDR3 is 15 residues. With V trimmed by 4 bases and J by 5 bases, 10 bases remained unmatched. Germline-derived CDR1 and CDR2 are SGHDN and FVKESK. As to time point: patch test 3, about 24 weeks after DPC sensitization. Treatment given: therapeutic diphenylcyclopropenone sensitization with weekly scalp DPC. For the library, individual cDNA molecules each received unique molecular identifiers. TCRdb fed the RACE reads into MiXCR, producing one record per CDR3 protein. Here the sample spans roughly 84,000 distinct CDR3 sequences, less than 14% being singletons.

The sequences come from whole blood, collected in connection with sensitization to the hapten diphenylcyclopropenone (DPC). This sequence joins TRBV14 and TRBJ2-5, with 7 bases that match TRBD1. The TCR comes from a woman in her forties or fifties with alopecia areata. Some clones in this sample may be carry-over from other donors' samples. For the CDR3, the DNA is TGTGCCAGCAGCCGAAACAGGGGAGTCGGGGAGACCCAGTACTTC. It translates to CASSRNRGVGETQYF. Full variable domain (rest looked up from reference TRBV14 and TRBJ2-5): EAGVTQFPSHSVIEKGQTVTLRCDPISGHDNLYWYRRVMGKEIKFLLHFVKESKQDESGMPNNRFLAERTGGTYSTLKVQPAELEDSGVYFCASSRNRGVGETQYFGPGTRLLVL.